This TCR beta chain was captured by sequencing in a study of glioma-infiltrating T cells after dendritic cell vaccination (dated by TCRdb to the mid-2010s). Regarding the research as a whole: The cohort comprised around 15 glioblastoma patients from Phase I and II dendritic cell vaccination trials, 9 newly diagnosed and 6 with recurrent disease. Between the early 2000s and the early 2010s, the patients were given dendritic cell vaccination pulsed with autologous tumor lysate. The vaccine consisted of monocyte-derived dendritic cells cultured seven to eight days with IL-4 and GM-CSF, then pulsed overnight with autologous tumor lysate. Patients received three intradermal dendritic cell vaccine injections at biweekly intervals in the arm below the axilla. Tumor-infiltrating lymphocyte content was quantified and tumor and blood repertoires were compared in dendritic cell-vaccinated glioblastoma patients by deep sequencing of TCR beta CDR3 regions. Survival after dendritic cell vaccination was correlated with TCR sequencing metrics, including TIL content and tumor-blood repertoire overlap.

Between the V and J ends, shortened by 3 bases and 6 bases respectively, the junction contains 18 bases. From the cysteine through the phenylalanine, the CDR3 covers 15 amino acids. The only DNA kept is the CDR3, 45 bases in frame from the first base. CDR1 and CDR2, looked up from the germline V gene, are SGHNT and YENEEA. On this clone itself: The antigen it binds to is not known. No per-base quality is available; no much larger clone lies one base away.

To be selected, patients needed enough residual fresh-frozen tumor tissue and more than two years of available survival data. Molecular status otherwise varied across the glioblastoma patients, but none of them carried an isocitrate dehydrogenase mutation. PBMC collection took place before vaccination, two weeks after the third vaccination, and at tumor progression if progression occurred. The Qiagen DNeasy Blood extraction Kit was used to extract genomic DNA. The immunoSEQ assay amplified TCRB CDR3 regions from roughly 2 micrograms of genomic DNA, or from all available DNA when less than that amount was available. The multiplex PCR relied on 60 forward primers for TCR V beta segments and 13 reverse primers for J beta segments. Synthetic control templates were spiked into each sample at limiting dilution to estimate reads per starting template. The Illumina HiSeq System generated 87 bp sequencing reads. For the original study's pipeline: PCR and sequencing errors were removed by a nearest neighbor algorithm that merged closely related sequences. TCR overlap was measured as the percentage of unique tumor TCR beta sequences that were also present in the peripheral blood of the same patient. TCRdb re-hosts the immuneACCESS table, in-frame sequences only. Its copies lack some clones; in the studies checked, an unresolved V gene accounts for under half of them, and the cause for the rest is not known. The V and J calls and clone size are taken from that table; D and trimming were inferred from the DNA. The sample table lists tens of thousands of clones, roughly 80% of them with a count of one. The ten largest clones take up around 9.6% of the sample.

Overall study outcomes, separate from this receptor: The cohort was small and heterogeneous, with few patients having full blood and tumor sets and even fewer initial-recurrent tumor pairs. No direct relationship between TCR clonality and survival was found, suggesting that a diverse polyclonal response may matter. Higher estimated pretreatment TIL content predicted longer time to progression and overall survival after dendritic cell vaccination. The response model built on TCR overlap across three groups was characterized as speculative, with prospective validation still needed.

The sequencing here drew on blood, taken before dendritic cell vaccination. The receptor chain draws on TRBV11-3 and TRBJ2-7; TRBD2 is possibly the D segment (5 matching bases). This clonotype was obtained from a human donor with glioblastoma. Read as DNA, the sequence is TGTGCCAGCAGCTTTGGGCAGGAAATAAGCGGCGAGCAGTACTTC. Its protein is CASSFGQEISGEQYF.